The rows below give T cell receptor beta chains drawn from one sample of a study of CD8 T cells in Susac syndrome. TCRdb independently ran MiXCR on the immunoSEQ multiplex PCR reads; one entry per CDR3 protein. Of some 100,000 distinct CDR3 sequences in the sample, about nine tenths were seen once. Input material: CD4+ T cells from PBMCs. The origin of the receptors is a human donor in good health. Each CDR3 is given with its conserved first and last residue. Fields, in order: D gene, J gene, clone size, V gene, CDR3 protein, CDR3 DNA. D genes are given only for firm matches. For some rows the clone size is stated as once, few or many, or as a class when expanded; others skip it.

TRBD2,TRBJ2-2,.,TRBV7-3,CASSLGLASWGYNTGELFF,TGTGCCAGCAGCTTAGGACTAGCGTCTTGGGGATACAACACCGGGGAGCTGTTTTTT
.,TRBJ2-1,.,TRBV7-2,CASSLVAGRNNEQFF,TGTGCCAGCAGCTTAGTTGCGGGGAGGAACAATGAGCAGTTCTTC
.,TRBJ2-7,.,TRBV4-3,CASSQDNGGRNEQYF,TGCGCCAGCAGCCAAGATAACGGGGGGCGCAACGAGCAGTACTTC
.,TRBJ2-5,.,TRBV5-1,CASSVQQGPQETQYF,TGCGCCAGCAGCGTCCAACAGGGTCCTCAAGAGACCCAGTACTTC
.,TRBJ1-2,.,TRBV4-3,CASTRTQDLNYGYTF,TGCGCCAGCACCAGGACTCAGGATTTGAACTATGGCTACACCTTC
TRBD2,TRBJ2-1,.,TRBV4-3,CASSRELAGANNEQFF,TGCGCCAGCAGCCGAGAACTAGCGGGAGCGAACAATGAGCAGTTCTTC
TRBD1,TRBJ2-5,.,TRBV7-9,CASSFAGGETQYF,TGTGCCAGCAGCTTCGCAGGGGGCGAGACCCAGTACTTC
TRBD1,TRBJ1-1,few,TRBV25-1,CASRGAGSYRGHAEAFF,TGTGCCAGCAGGGGAGCGGGCTCATACAGGGGACATGCTGAAGCTTTCTTT
.,TRBJ1-1,once,TRBV29-1,CSVLDSLNTEAFF,TGCAGCGTATTAGACAGCTTGAACACTGAAGCTTTCTTT
TRBD2,TRBJ2-7,once,TRBV12-3/TRBV12-4,CASQTSGRFYEQYF,TGTGCCAGCCAGACTAGCGGGAGGTTCTACGAGCAGTACTTC
.,TRBJ1-5,few,TRBV20-1,CSAGQGNQPQHF,TGCAGTGCTGGGCAGGGGAATCAGCCCCAGCATTTT
TRBD2,TRBJ2-3,.,TRBV5-1,CASSPLSLSGGRRTQYF,TGCGCCAGCAGCCCACTCTCCCTCAGCGGGGGGAGGCGGACGCAGTATTTT
TRBD1,TRBJ2-1,.,TRBV2,CASSGGQGAYNEQFF,TGTGCCAGCAGTGGCGGACAGGGGGCGTATAATGAGCAGTTCTTC
TRBD1,TRBJ2-1,.,TRBV7-3,CASSHRQGWERGWFF,TGTGCCAGCAGCCACCGACAGGGTTGGGAGCGAGGTTGGTTCTTC
TRBD2,TRBJ2-1,.,TRBV27,CASRGTSNEQFF,TGTGCCAGCCGGGGGACTAGCAATGAGCAGTTCTTC
.,TRBJ1-5,.,TRBV6-6,CASRLGGEINQPQHF,TGTGCCAGCCGTTTAGGAGGGGAGATCAATCAGCCCCAGCATTTT
TRBD1,TRBJ2-7,.,TRBV12-3/TRBV12-4,CASSTDRQKYNEQYF,TGTGCCAGCAGTACGGACAGGCAAAAATACAACGAGCAGTACTTC